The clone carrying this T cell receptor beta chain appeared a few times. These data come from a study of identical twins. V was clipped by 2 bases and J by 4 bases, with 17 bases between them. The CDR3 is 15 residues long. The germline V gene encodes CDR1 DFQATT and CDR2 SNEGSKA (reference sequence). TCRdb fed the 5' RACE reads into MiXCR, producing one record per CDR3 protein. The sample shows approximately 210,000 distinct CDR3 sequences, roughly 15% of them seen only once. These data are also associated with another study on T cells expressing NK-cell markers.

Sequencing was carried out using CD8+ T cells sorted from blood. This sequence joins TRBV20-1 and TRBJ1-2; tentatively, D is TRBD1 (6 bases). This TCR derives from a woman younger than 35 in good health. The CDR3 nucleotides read TGCAGTGCTAGACGAGTTTTGGGGGCTGGCTATGGCTACACCTTC. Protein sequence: CSARRVLGAGYGYTF.